This TCR beta chain was sequenced for a study of tumor-infiltrating lymphocytes in oesophageal squamous cell carcinoma. MiXCR was run by TCRdb on the PCR reads, yielding one entry per CDR3 protein. Here the sample spans about 12,000 distinct CDR3 sequences, nearly 60% being singletons. This clonotype is medium-sized by share. The TCR was taken from a female donor with esophageal squamous cell carcinoma. The sequencing sample was made of esophageal tumor tissue.

CDR3 nucleotide sequence: TGTGCCAGCTATAGCAGGGCAGAGACCCAGTACTTC. It translates to CASYSRAETQYF. The J gene is TRBJ2-5, the V gene TRBV6-1; D perhaps matches TRBD1 (5 bases). Germline V gene lookup returns CDR1 MNHNS and CDR2 SASEGT. V was shortened by 8 bases and J by 4 bases, with 11 bases between the two germline ends. This CDR3 contains 12 residues.